The 10 T cell receptor beta chains reported below all come from one sample, sequenced in a study of cytomegalovirus exposure and HLA in healthy donors. PCR used 60 Vbeta primers and 13 Jbeta primers. Only in-frame clones appear in the TCRdb table, and some are missing; sequencing was by immunoSEQ multiplex PCR. The sample has 130,000 or so clones, roughly 85% seen once. The sequenced sample consisted of PBMCs. Every receptor here comes from a man in his forties or fifties in good health and CMV-seronegative.

This clone appeared a few times. One junction end does not reproduce the germline sequence, and a read error may be involved. The rearrangement uses TRBV6-6 and TRBJ2-5, with TRBD2 identical over 8 bases. This CDR3 is 14 amino acids long. The germline gives CDR1 MNHNY, CDR2 SVGAGI (reference sequence). CDR3: CASSTGTRPPFLHF. CDR3 sequence (DNA): TGTGCCAGCTCAACCGGGACTAGGCCCCCCTTTCTGCACTTC.

This rearrangement joins TRBV9 to TRBJ2-1; 12 bases are shared with TRBD2. Germline CDR1 reads SGDLS; CDR2 reads YYNGEE. V lost 4 bases, J lost 5 bases, and 7 bases stayed unmatched. The CDR3 length is 16 residues. The CDR3 spells CASSPRTSGANNEQFF. The CDR3 nucleotides read TGTGCCAGCAGCCCTAGGACTAGCGGGGCAAACAATGAGCAGTTCTTC.

This chain links TRBV5-6 with TRBJ1-1, with D tentatively TRBD1 (5 bases). Germline-derived CDR1 and CDR2 are SGHDT and YYEEEE. Trimming left V 3 bases short and J 0 bases short, with 9 bases between. The CDR3 is 14 amino acids. CDR3 protein: CASSSGTLNTEAFF. The CDR3 DNA follows: TGTGCCAGCAGCTCCGGGACTCTGAACACTGAAGCTTTCTTT.

This clone was seen a handful of times. This chain links TRBV16 with TRBJ2-7; possible D gene TRBD1, 5 bases. CDR3 length: 14 residues. From germline, CDR1 is KGHSY and CDR2 FQNENV. Trimming took 0 bases from V and 5 from J, leaving 11 bases between them. CDR3 nucleotide sequence: TGTGCCAGCAGCCAATCTCAGGGTGTGAACGAGCAGTACTTC. This codes for CASSQSQGVNEQYF.

V gene TRBV4-2 combines with J gene TRBJ1-5, with D unresolved. The CDR3 extends over 15 amino acids. V gave up 1 base and J gave up 4 bases, with 11 bases separating them. Germline lookup yields CDR1 LGHNA and CDR2 YNFKEQ. The CDR3 bases are TGTGCCAGCAGCCAAGGGCGGGCCGGAAATCAGCCCCAGCATTTT. This sequence encodes CASSQGRAGNQPQHF.

This clone was seen only once. The chain combines TRBV6-6 with TRBJ2-5; D is perhaps TRBD1 (5 bases). Germline V gene lookup returns CDR1 MNHNY and CDR2 SVGAGI (reference sequence). V dropped 4 bases and J dropped 2 bases, with 11 bases sitting between them. The CDR3 has 14 residues. The CDR3 bases are TGTGCCAGCAGTTCCCTGGGGCAGCAAGAGACCCAGTACTTC. It encodes CASSSLGQQETQYF.

This clone occurred a few times. The V gene is TRBV6-1, the J gene TRBJ1-2; D may be TRBD1 (6 bases). V dropped 3 bases and J dropped 5 bases, with 22 bases sitting between them. The germline V gene has CDR1 MNHNS and CDR2 SASEGT. There are 17 residues in the CDR3. The CDR3 is CASSDPGLGQRVYGYTF. Written as DNA, the CDR3 is TGTGCCAGCAGTGACCCCGGACTCGGACAGAGAGTTTATGGCTACACCTTC.

The J gene is TRBJ1-1, the V gene TRBV6-5; 7 positions agree with TRBD1. This CDR3 is built from 16 residues. Germline V CDR1 and CDR2: MNHEY, SVGAGI. Germline trimming cut 0 bases from V and 1 base from J; bases unmatched to any gene: 5. CDR3 in amino acids: CASSYSTRGPNTEAFF. The DNA for the CDR3 is TGTGCCAGCAGTTACTCGACAAGGGGGCCGAACACTGAAGCTTTCTTT.

The chain joins TRBV6-6 to TRBJ1-1; TRBD1 matches 10 bases. The germline CDR1 and CDR2 sequences are MNHNY and SVGAGI (reference sequence). The CDR3 runs to 15 residues. J lost 5 bases, V lost 2 bases, and 5 bases had no gene match. The chain's CDR3 is CASSYGRDRGTEAFF. The DNA of the CDR3 is TGTGCCAGCAGTTACGGTCGGGACAGGGGAACTGAAGCTTTCTTT.

The V call is TRBV5-1, the J call TRBJ1-4; D is uncertain. Germline loops: CDR1 SGHRS, CDR2 YFSETQ. This CDR3 has 14 residues. The V end lost 4 bases, the J end lost 5 bases, and 12 bases lay between the germline ends. The CDR3 loop is CASSTDPGNEKLFF. CDR3 coding DNA: TGCGCCAGCAGCACCGATCCGGGGAATGAAAAACTGTTTTTT.